Listed below are T cell receptor beta chains from one sample, sequenced in a study of blood T cell repertoires in COVID-19. Repertoires were generated with immunoSEQ multiplex PCR, while TCRdb's copy carries only in-frame clones and drops some. The data contain approximately 58,000 clones, 77% of them seen just once; the ten biggest clones take up about 40%. The sequenced material came from peripheral blood. These receptors were collected from an older man with active or convalescent COVID-19. The CDR3 runs from the conserved cysteine through the conserved F or W. The order of the fields is V gene, D gene, clone size, J gene, CDR3 protein, CDR3 DNA. A D gene is named only where the DNA matches it firmly. Only some rows state a clone size, as once, few, many or a class for expanded clones.

>TRBV30|.|.|TRBJ2-7
CAWSGGNSYEQYF
TGTGCCTGGAGTGGCGGGAACTCCTACGAGCAGTACTTC
>TRBV19|TRBD1|.|TRBJ1-5
CASSSWGTGNQPQHF
TGTGCCAGTAGTTCATGGGGGACAGGGAATCAGCCCCAGCATTTT
>TRBV2|.|.|TRBJ2-7
CASSPEGSSYEQYF
TGTGCCAGCAGCCCCGAGGGAAGCTCCTACGAGCAGTACTTC
>TRBV11-2|TRBD1|.|TRBJ2-1
CASRTRVRGLYNEQFF
TGTGCCAGCAGGACCCGGGTCAGGGGGCTATACAATGAGCAGTTCTTC
>TRBV19|TRBD2|.|TRBJ2-1
CASSTSGRNEQFF
TGTGCCAGTAGTACAAGCGGGAGGAATGAGCAGTTCTTC
>TRBV24-1|.|few|TRBJ2-5
CATSDSGPNRETQYF
TGTGCCACCAGTGATTCTGGGCCTAACAGAGAGACCCAGTACTTC
>TRBV6-2/TRBV6-3|.|once|TRBJ1-5
CASSTDFQPQHF
TGTGCCAGCAGTACCGACTTTCAGCCCCAGCATTTT
>TRBV19|.|once|TRBJ1-3
CASSLPLQGVRLGNTIYF
TGTGCCAGTAGCCTACCCTTACAGGGAGTACGTCTTGGAAACACCATATATTTT
>TRBV7-6|.|.|TRBJ1-1
CASSTVNTEAFF
TGTGCCAGCAGCACTGTGAACACTGAAGCTTTCTTT
>TRBV11-3|.|.|TRBJ1-1
CASSPPTDMNTEAFF
TGTGCCAGCAGCCCACCGACAGACATGAACACTGAAGCTTTCTTT
>TRBV7-9|.|.|TRBJ2-7
CASSLNQGSGEQYF
TGTGCCAGCAGCTTGAACCAGGGGTCAGGCGAGCAGTACTTC
>TRBV24-1|.|.|TRBJ1-4
CATRSMSANEKLFF
TGTGCCACCAGATCGATGAGCGCTAATGAAAAACTGTTTTTT
>TRBV7-2|TRBD1|.|TRBJ2-1
CASTPGQGANEQFF
TGTGCCAGCACCCCGGGACAGGGGGCTAATGAGCAGTTCTTC
>TRBV5-3|.|.|TRBJ1-6
CARSFSHRAPGDSPLHF
TGTGCCAGAAGCTTCTCCCACAGGGCCCCCGGGGATTCACCCCTCCACTTT
>TRBV3-1/TRBV3-2|TRBD2|.|TRBJ2-1
CASSQKTERDPVGEQFF
TGTGCCAGCAGCCAAAAAACCGAGCGGGACCCGGTAGGTGAGCAGTTCTTC
>TRBV6-6|TRBD2|few|TRBJ2-1
CASSYSSSGRSEQFF
TGTGCCAGCAGTTACTCTTCTAGCGGGAGATCTGAGCAGTTCTTC
>TRBV28|.|.|TRBJ1-1
CASRSGGTNTEAFF
TGTGCCAGCCGCTCGGGGGGGACGAACACTGAAGCTTTCTTT
>TRBV7-2|TRBD1|.|TRBJ1-1
CASSNRDRVMNTEAFF
TGTGCCAGCAGCAACCGGGACAGGGTAATGAACACTGAAGCTTTCTTT
>TRBV12-3/TRBV12-4|TRBD1|.|TRBJ1-5
CASSSQTGRTQHF
TGTGCCAGCAGTTCCCAGACAGGGCGAACCCAGCATTTT
>TRBV11-2|TRBD1|.|TRBJ1-2
CASSLPQDRVNYGYTF
TGTGCCAGCAGCTTACCCCAGGACAGGGTGAACTATGGCTACACCTTC
>TRBV18|TRBD1|.|TRBJ1-1
CASSRDREAEAFF
TGTGCCAGCTCTCGGGACAGGGAGGCTGAAGCTTTCTTT
>TRBV7-2|TRBD1|.|TRBJ1-5
CASTGSGGSNQPQHF
TGTGCCAGTACTGGATCAGGGGGGAGCAATCAGCCCCAGCATTTT
>TRBV11-2|TRBD1|.|TRBJ2-1
CASSLVQGVSEQFF
TGTGCCAGCAGCTTAGTACAGGGGGTAAGTGAGCAGTTCTTC
>TRBV10-3|TRBD1|.|TRBJ1-2
CAVGSDRGDYGYTF
TGTGCCGTCGGATCGGACAGGGGAGACTATGGCTACACCTTC
>TRBV7-6|TRBD1|.|TRBJ1-6
CASSNRPGQRSSSYNSPLHF
TGTGCCAGCAGCAACCGACCGGGACAGCGGTCAAGCTCCTATAATTCACCCCTCCACTTT
>TRBV29-1|TRBD1|.|TRBJ1-2
CSVGDRERYTF
TGCAGCGTTGGGGACAGGGAGAGGTACACCTTC
>TRBV30|TRBD2|.|TRBJ2-1
CAYWGTSGNEQFF
TGTGCCTACTGGGGGACTAGCGGGAATGAGCAGTTCTTC
>TRBV4-2|TRBD1|.|TRBJ1-6
CASSQDTGTGTSPLHF
TGTGCCAGCAGCCAAGATACGGGGACAGGGACTTCACCCCTCCACTTT
>TRBV9|.|.|TRBJ2-7
CASSVSPGSPAKGYEQYF
TGTGCCAGCAGCGTATCTCCGGGATCTCCCGCAAAAGGATACGAGCAGTACTTC
>TRBV24-1|TRBD1|few|TRBJ1-5
CATSPSGGQGSNQPQHF
TGTGCCACCAGTCCTTCTGGGGGACAGGGGAGCAATCAGCCCCAGCATTTT
>TRBV12-3/TRBV12-4|.|once|TRBJ1-2
CASSPTAGVGYTF
TGTGCCAGCAGCCCAACCGCAGGGGTTGGCTACACCTTC
>TRBV7-2|TRBD1|.|TRBJ2-7
CASSWAGTGDLYEQYF
TGTGCCAGCAGCTGGGCCGGGACAGGGGACCTCTACGAGCAGTACTTC
>TRBV18|TRBD1|.|TRBJ1-2
CASSPPVRGYHLYGYTF
TGTGCCAGCTCACCACCGGTCAGGGGGTATCACCTTTATGGCTACACCTTC
>TRBV6-5|TRBD1|.|TRBJ1-5
CASRGQPSRQPQHF
TGTGCCAGCAGGGGACAGCCGAGCCGGCAGCCCCAGCATTTT
>TRBV30|.|.|TRBJ2-7
CAWSLTYEQYF
TGTGCCTGGAGTCTTACCTACGAGCAGTACTTC
>TRBV7-2|.|.|TRBJ2-1
CASAPPGVANYNEQFF
TGTGCCAGCGCCCCCCCCGGAGTAGCTAACTACAATGAGCAGTTCTTC
>TRBV6-5|.|.|TRBJ1-4
CASSYSSQGGKLFF
TGTGCCAGCAGTTACTCGAGTCAGGGTGGAAAACTGTTTTTT
>TRBV30|TRBD1|.|TRBJ2-5
CAWTLGGVQETQYF
TGTGCCTGGACCCTAGGGGGCGTGCAAGAGACCCAGTACTTC
>TRBV28|TRBD1|once|TRBJ1-1
CASRTRQGGYTEAFF
TGTGCCAGCAGGACTCGACAGGGCGGGTACACTGAAGCTTTCTTT
>TRBV7-9|TRBD2|.|TRBJ2-7
CASSESISGSYEQYF
TGTGCCAGCAGCGAATCTATTAGCGGGTCTTACGAGCAGTACTTC
>TRBV27|.|few|TRBJ1-1
CASSLFAGPNTEAFF
TGTGCCAGCAGTTTATTCGCAGGGCCGAACACTGAAGCTTTCTTT
>TRBV7-9|TRBD2|.|TRBJ2-5
CASRPVTSGLIQYF
TGTGCCAGCAGACCTGTGACTAGCGGGCTTATCCAGTACTTC
>TRBV9|.|.|TRBJ1-1
CASSVAGDTEAFF
TGTGCCAGCAGCGTAGCTGGAGACACTGAAGCTTTCTTT
>TRBV7-2|TRBD1|.|TRBJ1-2
CASSFAGQGKGGGYTF
TGTGCCAGCAGCTTCGCGGGACAGGGGAAGGGCGGGGGCTACACCTTC
>TRBV9|.|.|TRBJ2-1
CASSVTLGHYEQFF
TGTGCCAGCAGCGTTACACTGGGACACTATGAGCAGTTCTTC
>TRBV6-2/TRBV6-3|TRBD2|.|TRBJ2-3
CASSSNLAGSTDTQYF
TGTGCCAGCAGTTCAAACTTAGCGGGTAGCACAGATACGCAGTATTTT
>TRBV5-1|.|.|TRBJ1-2
CASSSPEQGHGYTF
TGCGCCAGCAGCTCACCCGAACAGGGACATGGCTACACCTTC
>TRBV30|.|.|TRBJ2-6
CAWSEWDTRSGANVLTF
TGTGCCTGGAGTGAATGGGACACGCGCTCTGGGGCCAACGTCCTGACTTTC
>TRBV19|.|.|TRBJ1-5
CATGSQPQHF
TGTGCCACAGGGTCGCAGCCCCAGCATTTT
>TRBV4-2|TRBD1|.|TRBJ2-7
CASSQVLTGDYEQYF
TGTGCCAGCAGCCAAGTTCTGACAGGGGACTACGAGCAGTACTTC
>TRBV28|TRBD1|.|TRBJ1-5
CASSLTQGQGIYQPQHF
TGTGCCAGCAGTTTAACCCAGGGACAGGGGATCTATCAGCCCCAGCATTTT